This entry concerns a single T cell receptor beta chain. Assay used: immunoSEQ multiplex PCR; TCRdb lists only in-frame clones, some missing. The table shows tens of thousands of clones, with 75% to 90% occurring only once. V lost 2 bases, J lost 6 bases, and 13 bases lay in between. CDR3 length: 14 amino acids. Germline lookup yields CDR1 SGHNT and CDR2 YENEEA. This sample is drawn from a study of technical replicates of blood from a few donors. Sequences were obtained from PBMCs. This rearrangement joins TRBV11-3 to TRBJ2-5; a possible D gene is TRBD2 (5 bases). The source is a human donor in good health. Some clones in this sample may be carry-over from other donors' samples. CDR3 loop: CASSLTKASQTQYF. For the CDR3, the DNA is TGTGCCAGCAGCTTAACCAAAGCTAGCCAGACCCAGTACTTC.